The clone carrying this T cell receptor beta chain occurred a few times. Germline CDR1 and CDR2: MNHNS and SASEGT. This CDR3 contains 14 residues. The ends were cut back, 2 bases at V and 1 base at J, with 8 bases in the middle. Authors of the study amplified TCR beta CDR3 regions from RNA transcripts. TCR CDR3 underwent first-round RT-PCR with the HTBI primer set. TCRdb reprocessed the multiplex PCR reads with MiXCR, giving one entry per CDR3 protein. Among hundreds of thousands of distinct CDR3 sequences listed, about two fifths were seen once. The sample comes from a study of T cells in Graves' hyperthyroidism and ophthalmopathy.

The origin of this receptor is a man between 18 and 35 years old with Graves' hyperthyroidism. Sequencing was performed on blood. The chain joins TRBV6-1 to TRBJ1-1; D is unclear. CDR3 in amino acids: CASSELPGNTEAFF. As DNA, the CDR3 is TGTGCCAGCAGTGAATTGCCGGGGAACACTGAAGCTTTCTTT.